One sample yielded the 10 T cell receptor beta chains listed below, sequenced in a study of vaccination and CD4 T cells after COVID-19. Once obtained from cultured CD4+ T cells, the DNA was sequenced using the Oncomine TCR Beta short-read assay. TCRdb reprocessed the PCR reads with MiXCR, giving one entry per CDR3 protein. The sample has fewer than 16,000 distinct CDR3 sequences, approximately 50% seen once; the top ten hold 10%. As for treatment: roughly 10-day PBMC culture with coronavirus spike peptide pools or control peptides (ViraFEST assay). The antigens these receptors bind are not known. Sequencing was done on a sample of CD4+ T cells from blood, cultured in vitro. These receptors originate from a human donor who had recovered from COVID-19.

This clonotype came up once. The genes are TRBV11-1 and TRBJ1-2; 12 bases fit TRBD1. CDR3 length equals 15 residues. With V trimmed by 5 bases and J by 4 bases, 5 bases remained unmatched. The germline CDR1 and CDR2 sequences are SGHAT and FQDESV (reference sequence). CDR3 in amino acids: CASSHGTGGSYGYTF. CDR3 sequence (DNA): TGTGCCAGCAGCCACGGGACAGGGGGCTCCTATGGCTACACCTTC.

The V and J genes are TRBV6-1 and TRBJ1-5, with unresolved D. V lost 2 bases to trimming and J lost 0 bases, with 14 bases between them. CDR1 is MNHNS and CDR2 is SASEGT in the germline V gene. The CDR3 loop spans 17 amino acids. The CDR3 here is CASSELGSQISNQPQHF. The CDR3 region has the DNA TGTGCCAGCAGTGAATTGGGGTCCCAAATTAGCAATCAGCCCCAGCATTTT.

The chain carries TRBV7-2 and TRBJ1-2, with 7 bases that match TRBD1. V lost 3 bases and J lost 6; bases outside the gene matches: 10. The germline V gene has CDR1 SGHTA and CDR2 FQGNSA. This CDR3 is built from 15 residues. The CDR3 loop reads CASSFGTVLIDGYTF. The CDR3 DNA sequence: TGTGCCAGCAGCTTCGGGACAGTCCTAATCGATGGCTACACCTTC.

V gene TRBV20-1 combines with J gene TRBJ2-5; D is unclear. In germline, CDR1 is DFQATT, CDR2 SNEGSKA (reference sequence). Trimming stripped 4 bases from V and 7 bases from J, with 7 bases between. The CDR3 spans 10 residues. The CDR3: CSAIPGTQYF. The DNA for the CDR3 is TGCAGTGCTATTCCCGGGACCCAGTACTTC.

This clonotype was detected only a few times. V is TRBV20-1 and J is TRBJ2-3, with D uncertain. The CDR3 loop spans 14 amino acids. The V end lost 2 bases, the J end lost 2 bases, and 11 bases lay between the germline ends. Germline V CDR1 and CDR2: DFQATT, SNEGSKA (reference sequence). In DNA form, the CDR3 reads TGCAGTGCTAGACGGTCGGCCGTCACAGATACGCAGTATTTT. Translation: CSARRSAVTDTQYF.

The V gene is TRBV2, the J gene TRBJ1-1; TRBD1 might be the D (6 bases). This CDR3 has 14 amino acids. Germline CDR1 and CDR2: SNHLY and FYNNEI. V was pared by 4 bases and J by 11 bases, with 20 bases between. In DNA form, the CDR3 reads TGTGCCAGCAGTGTAGGAACAGGGCCATCATTGGCTTTCTTT. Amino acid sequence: CASSVGTGPSLAFF.

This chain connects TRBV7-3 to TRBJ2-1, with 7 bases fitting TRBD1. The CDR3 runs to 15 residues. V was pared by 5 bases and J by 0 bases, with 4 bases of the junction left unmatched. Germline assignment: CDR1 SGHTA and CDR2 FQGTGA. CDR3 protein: CASSATGASYNEQFF. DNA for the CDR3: TGTGCCAGCAGCGCAACAGGGGCCTCCTACAATGAGCAGTTCTTC.

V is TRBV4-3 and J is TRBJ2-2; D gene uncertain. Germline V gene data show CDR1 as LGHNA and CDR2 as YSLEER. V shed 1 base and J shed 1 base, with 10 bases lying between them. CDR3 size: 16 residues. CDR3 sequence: CASSQGIWGNTGELFF. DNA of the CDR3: TGCGCCAGCAGCCAAGGGATTTGGGGGAACACCGGGGAGCTGTTTTTT.

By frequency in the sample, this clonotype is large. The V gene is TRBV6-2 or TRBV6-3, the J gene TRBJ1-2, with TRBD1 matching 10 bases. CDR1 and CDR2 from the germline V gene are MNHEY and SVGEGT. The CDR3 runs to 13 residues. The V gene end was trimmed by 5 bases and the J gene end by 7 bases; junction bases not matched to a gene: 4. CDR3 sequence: CASSPTGGLGYTF. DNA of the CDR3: TGTGCCAGCAGTCCGACAGGGGGCCTTGGCTACACCTTC.

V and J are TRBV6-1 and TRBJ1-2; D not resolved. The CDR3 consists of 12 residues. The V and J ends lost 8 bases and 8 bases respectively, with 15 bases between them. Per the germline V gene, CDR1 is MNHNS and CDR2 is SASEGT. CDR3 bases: TGTGCCAGCCTGAGGGTCGGCGGGGGCTACACCTTC. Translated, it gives CASLRVGGGYTF.